This T cell receptor beta chain was sequenced for a study of cytotoxic CD8 clonotypes in ibrutinib-treated CLL. In the study overall: Response sampling came at median approximately twelve months of treatment, ranging about 6 to 36 months.

Comment on this clone: Its target is not known.

Notes on the study in general: Public clonotypes, an uncommon group, contracted or remained stable on treatment. Age-matched healthy donor levels were exceeded by baseline clonality, which tracked circulating CD8+ T-cell counts.

Libraries were prepared by immunoSEQ multiplex PCR; TCRdb keeps only in-frame clonotypes and omits some of them. There are 200,000 to 250,000 clones in the sample; around three quarters occur only once, and 15% lies in the top ten. The TCR sequence derives from a human donor with chronic lymphocytic leukemia. Sequencing was performed on PBMCs, taken after 24 months of ibrutinib treatment.

The CDR3, as DNA: TGTGCCAGCAGCCCTCCGGGACTCCATCTCGAGCAGTACTTC. Amino acids: CASSPPGLHLEQYF. The chain combines TRBV9 with TRBJ2-7; the D gene is possibly TRBD2 (6 bases). CDR1 is SGDLS, CDR2 YYNGEE, per germline. CDR3 length equals 14 residues. The V end was cut by 4 bases, the J end by 6 bases, with 17 bases between.